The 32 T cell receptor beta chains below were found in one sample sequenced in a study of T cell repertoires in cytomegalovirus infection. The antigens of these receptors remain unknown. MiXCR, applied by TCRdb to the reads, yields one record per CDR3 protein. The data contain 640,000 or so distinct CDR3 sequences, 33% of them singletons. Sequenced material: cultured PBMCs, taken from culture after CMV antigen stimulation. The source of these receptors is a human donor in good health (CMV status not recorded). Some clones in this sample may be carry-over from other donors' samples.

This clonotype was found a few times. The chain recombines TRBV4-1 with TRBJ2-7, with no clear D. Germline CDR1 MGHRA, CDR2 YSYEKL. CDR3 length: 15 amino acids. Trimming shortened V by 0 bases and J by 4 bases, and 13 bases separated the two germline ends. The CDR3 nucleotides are TGCGCCAGCAGCCAAGAAGGGTCTACTTGGTACGAGCAGTACTTC. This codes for CASSQEGSTWYEQYF.

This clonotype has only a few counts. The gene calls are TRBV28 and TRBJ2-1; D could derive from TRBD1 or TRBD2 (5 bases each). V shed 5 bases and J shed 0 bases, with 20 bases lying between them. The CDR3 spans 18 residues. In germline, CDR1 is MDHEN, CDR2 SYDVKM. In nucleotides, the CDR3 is TGTGCCAGCAGTCTTACTGGGTGGGGGAAGGGCTCCTACAATGAGCAGTTCTTC. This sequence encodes CASSLTGWGKGSYNEQFF.

The CDR3 DNA follows: TGTGCCAGCGGGGACAGTTATTCACCCCTCCACTTT. Translation gives CASGDSYSPLHF. This rearrangement joins TRBV27 to TRBJ1-6; TRBD1 matches at 7 bases. The V gene end was trimmed by 8 bases and the J gene end by 8 bases; junction bases not matched to a gene: 3. Germline V gene sequence: CDR1 MNHEY, CDR2 SMNVEV (reference sequence). The CDR3 extends over 12 amino acids.

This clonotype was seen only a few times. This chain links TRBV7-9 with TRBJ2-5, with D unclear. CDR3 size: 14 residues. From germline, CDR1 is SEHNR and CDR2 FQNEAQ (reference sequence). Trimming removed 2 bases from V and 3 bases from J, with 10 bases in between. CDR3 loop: CASSLSRSEETQYF. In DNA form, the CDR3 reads TGTGCCAGCAGCTTATCGAGGTCGGAAGAGACCCAGTACTTC.

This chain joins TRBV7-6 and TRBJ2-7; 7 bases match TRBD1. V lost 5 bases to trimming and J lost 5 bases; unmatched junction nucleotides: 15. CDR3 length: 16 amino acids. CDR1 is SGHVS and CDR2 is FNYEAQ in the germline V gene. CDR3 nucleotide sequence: TGTGCCAGCAGCAATTCTGACAGGGCCCCCTCGGACGAGCAGTACTTC. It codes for CASSNSDRAPSDEQYF.

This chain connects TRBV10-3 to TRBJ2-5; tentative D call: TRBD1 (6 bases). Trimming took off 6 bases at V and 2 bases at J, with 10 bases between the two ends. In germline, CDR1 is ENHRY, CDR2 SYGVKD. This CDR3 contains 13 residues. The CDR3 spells CAISAGQQETQYF. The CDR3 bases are TGTGCCATCAGCGCCGGACAGCAAGAGACCCAGTACTTC.

The CDR3 bases are TGCGCCAGCAGCCAGGGACAGGGTAGGTATGAGCAGTTCTTC. Protein: CASSQGQGRYEQFF. The chain recombines TRBV4-3 with TRBJ2-1, with 9 positions matching TRBD1. The CDR3 is 14 residues long. CDR1 LGHNA and CDR2 YSLEER come from the germline V gene. The ends lost 3 bases at V and 8 bases at J; junction bases unmatched: 5.

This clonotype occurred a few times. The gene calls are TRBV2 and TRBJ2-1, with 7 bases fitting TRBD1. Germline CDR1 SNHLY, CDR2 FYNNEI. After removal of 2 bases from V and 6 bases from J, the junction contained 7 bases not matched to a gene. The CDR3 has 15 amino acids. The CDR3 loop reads CASSEMEQGLNEQFF. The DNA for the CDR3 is TGTGCCAGCAGTGAAATGGAACAGGGGCTCAATGAGCAGTTCTTC.

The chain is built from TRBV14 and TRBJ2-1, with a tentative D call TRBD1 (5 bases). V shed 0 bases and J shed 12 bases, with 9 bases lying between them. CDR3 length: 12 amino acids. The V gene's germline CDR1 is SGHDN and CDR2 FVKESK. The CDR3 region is CASSQEGLVQFF. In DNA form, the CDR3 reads TGTGCCAGCAGCCAAGAGGGGCTAGTGCAGTTCTTC.

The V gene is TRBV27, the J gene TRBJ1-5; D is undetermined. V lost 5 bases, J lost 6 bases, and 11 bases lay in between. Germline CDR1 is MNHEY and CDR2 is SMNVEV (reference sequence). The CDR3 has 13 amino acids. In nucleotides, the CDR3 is TGTGCCAGCAGTCCTGCGGGGAGTCAGCCCCAGCATTTT. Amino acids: CASSPAGSQPQHF.

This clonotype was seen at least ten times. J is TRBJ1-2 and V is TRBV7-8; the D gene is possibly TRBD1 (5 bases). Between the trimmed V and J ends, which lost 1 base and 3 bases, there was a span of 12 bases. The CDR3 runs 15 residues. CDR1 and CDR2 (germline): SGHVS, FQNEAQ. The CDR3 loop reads CASSLVSGSDYGYTF. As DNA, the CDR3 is TGTGCCAGCAGCTTAGTATCAGGGAGTGACTATGGCTACACCTTC.

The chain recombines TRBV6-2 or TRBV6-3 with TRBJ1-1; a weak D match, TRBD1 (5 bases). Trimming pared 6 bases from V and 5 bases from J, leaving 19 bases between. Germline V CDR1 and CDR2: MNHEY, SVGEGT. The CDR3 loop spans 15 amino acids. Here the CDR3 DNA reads TGTGCCAGCAGCCTAACGTTCGGGGGACGGACTGAAGCTTTCTTT. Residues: CASSLTFGGRTEAFF.

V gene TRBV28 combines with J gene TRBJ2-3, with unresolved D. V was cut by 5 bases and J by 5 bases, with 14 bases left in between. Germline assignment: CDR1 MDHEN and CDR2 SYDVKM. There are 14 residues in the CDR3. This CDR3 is CASSTIDWRDTQYF. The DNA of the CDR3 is TGTGCCAGCAGTACAATCGACTGGCGAGATACGCAGTATTTT.

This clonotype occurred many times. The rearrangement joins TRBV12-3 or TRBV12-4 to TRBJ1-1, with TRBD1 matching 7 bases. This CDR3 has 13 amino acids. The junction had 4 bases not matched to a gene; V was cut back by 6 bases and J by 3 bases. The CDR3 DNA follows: TGTGCCAGCAGCCTTACAGGGGACACTGAAGCTTTCTTT. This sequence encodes CASSLTGDTEAFF.

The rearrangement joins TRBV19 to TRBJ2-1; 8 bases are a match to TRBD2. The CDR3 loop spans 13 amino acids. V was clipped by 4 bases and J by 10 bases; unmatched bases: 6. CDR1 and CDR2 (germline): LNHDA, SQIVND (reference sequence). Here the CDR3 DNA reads TGTGCCAGTAGTACCGATAGCGGGATAGAGCAGTTCTTC. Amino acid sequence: CASSTDSGIEQFF.

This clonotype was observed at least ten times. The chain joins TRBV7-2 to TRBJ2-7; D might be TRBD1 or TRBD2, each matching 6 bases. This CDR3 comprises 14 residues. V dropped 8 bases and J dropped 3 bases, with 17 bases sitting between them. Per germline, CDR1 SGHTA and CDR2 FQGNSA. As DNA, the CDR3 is TGTGCCAGCTGTAAGGGGGGCAGTGGCTACGAGCAGTACTTC. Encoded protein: CASCKGGSGYEQYF.

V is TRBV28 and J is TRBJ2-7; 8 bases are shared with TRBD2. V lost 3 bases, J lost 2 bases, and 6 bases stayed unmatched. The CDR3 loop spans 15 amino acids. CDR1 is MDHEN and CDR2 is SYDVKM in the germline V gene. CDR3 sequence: CASSFQTSGTYEQYF. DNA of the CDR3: TGTGCCAGCAGTTTCCAAACTAGCGGTACCTACGAGCAGTACTTC.

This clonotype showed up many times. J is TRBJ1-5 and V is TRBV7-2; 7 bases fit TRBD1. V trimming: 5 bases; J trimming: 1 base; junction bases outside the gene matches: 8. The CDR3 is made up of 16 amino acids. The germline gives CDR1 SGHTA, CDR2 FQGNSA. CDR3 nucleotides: TGTGCCAGCAGCAAACAGGGGCGTCAGAGCAATCAGCCCCAGCATTTT. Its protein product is CASSKQGRQSNQPQHF. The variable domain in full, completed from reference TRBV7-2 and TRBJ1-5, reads GAGVSQSPSNKVTEKGKDVELRCDPISGHTALYWYRQSLGQGLEFLIYFQGNSAPDKSGLPSDRFSAERTGGSVSTLTIQRTQQEDSAVYLCASSKQGRQSNQPQHFGDGTRLSIL.

Written as DNA, the CDR3 is TGTGCCAGCAGCTTAGTGTCTAGCTCCTACAATGAGCAGTTCTTC. This encodes CASSLVSSSYNEQFF. This chain uses TRBV7-2 with TRBJ2-1; D unclear. This CDR3 spans 15 amino acids. Trimming pared 1 base from V and 0 bases from J, leaving 7 bases between. Germline V gene sequence: CDR1 SGHTA, CDR2 FQGNSA.

Here the CDR3 DNA reads TGTGCCAGCAGCTTACGGACAGGGGACCCTCAAGAGACCCAGTACTTC. Its protein is CASSLRTGDPQETQYF. The chain has TRBV7-9 and TRBJ2-5; TRBD1 agrees at 9 bases. Germline-derived CDR1 and CDR2 are SEHNR and FQNEAQ (reference sequence). The CDR3 is 16 amino acids. The ends lost 2 bases at V and 2 bases at J; junction bases unmatched: 6.

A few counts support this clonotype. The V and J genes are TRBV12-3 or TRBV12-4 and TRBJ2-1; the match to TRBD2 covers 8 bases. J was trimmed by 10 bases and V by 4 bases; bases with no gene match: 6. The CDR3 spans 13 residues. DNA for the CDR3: TGTGCCAGCAGTTACCTAGCGGGCGGAGAGCAGTTCTTC. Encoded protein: CASSYLAGGEQFF.

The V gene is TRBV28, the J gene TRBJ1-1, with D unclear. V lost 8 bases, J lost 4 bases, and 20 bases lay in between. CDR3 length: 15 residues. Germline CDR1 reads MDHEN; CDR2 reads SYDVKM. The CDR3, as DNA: TGTGCCAGCCCCCCGCCGGGCCCCCGGGGCACTGAAGCTTTCTTT. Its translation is CASPPPGPRGTEAFF.

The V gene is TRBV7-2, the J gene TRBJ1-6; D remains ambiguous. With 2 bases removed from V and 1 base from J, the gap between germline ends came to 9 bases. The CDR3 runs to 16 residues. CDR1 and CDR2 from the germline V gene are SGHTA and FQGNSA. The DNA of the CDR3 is TGTGCCAGCAGCTTATCCGGGATTTCCTATAATTCACCCCTCCACTTT. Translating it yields CASSLSGISYNSPLHF.

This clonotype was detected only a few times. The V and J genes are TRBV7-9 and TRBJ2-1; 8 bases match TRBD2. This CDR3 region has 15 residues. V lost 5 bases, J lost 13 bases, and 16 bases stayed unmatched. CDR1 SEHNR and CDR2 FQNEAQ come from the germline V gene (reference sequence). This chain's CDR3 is CASSNGLAATPGQFF. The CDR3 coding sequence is TGTGCCAGCAGCAACGGACTAGCCGCCACCCCGGGCCAGTTCTTC.

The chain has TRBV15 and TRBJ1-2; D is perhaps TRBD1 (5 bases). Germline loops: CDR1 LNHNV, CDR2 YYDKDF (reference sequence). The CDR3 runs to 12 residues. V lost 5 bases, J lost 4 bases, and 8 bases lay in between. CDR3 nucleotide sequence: TGTGCCACCAGCGACAGTTCCTATGGCTACACCTTC. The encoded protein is CATSDSSYGYTF.

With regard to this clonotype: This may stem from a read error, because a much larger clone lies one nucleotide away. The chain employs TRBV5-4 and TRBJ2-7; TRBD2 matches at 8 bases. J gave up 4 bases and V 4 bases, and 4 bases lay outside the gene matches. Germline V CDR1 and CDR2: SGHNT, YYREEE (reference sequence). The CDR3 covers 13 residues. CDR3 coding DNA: TGTGCCAGCAGCCCGGGACTAGAGTACGAGCAGTACTTC. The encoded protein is CASSPGLEYEQYF. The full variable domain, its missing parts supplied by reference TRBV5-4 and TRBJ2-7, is ETGVTQSPTHLIKTRGQQVTLRCSSQSGHNTVSWYQQALGQGPQFIFQYYREEENGRGNFPPRFSGLQFPNYSSELNVNALELDDSALYLCASSPGLEYEQYFGPGTRLTVT.

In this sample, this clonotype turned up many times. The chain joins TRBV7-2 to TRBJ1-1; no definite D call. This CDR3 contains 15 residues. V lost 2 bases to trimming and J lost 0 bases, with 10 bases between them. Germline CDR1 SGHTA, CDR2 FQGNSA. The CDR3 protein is CASSLQTGVNTEAFF. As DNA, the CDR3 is TGTGCCAGCAGCTTACAAACCGGAGTGAACACTGAAGCTTTCTTT.

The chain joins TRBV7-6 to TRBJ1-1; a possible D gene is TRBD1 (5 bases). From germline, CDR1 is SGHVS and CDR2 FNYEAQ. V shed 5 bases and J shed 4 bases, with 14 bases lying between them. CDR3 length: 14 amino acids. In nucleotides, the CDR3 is TGTGCCAGCAGCGTAGATCTGGGGGGCACTGAAGCTTTCTTT. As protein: CASSVDLGGTEAFF.

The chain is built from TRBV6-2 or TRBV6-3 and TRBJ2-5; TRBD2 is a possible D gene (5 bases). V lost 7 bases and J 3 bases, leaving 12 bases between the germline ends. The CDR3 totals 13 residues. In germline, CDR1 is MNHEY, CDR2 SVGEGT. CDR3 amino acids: CASTGMYEETQYF. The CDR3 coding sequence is TGTGCCAGCACGGGAATGTATGAAGAGACCCAGTACTTC.

The CDR3 nucleotides are TGTGCCAGCAGTGGGACAGCCTCTGACGTCTTGTGGTACTTC. Amino acid sequence: CASSGTASDVLWYF. The rearrangement joins TRBV2 to TRBJ2-7; D is possibly TRBD1 (6 bases). The germline V gene encodes CDR1 SNHLY and CDR2 FYNNEI. The CDR3 runs to 14 residues. V shed 4 bases and J shed 12 bases, with 22 bases lying between them.

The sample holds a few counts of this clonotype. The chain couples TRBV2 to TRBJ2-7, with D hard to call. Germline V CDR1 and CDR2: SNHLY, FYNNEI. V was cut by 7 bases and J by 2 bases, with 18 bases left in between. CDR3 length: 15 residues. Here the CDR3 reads CASTAATPPTYEQYF. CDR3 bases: TGTGCCAGCACCGCTGCTACACCGCCCACCTACGAGCAGTACTTC.

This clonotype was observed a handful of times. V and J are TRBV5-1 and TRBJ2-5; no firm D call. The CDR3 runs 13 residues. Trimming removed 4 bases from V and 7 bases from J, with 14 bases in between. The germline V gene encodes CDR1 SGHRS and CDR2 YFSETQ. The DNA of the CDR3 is TGCGCCAGCAGCCCGGCCCTCCCAGGGACCCAGTACTTC. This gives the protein CASSPALPGTQYF.